The rows below give T cell receptor beta chains drawn from one sample of a study of CD8+ T cells in alopecia areata. TCRdb's copy holds only in-frame clones and misses some; the assay was immunoSEQ multiplex PCR. This sample has about 190,000 clones; roughly 70% occur once, and the top ten carry about 1.3%. The source was CD4+ T cells sorted from blood, collected at approximately week 50, from a patient treated with tofacitinib. These receptor sequences come from a human donor with alopecia areata. The CDR3 runs from the conserved cysteine through the conserved F or W. A D gene is named only where the DNA matches it firmly. Only part of the rows carry a size: once, few, many, or a class if the clone is expanded.

>.|TRBV7-2|TRBJ2-3|.
TGTGCCAGCAGCTTTCGAATGGTCGGGCAGAGAGATACGCAGTATTTT
CASSFRMVGQRDTQYF
>TRBD2|TRBV5-1|TRBJ2-5|.
TGCGCCAGCGGTCCCACTAGCGGCAGACAAGAGACCCAGTACTTC
CASGPTSGRQETQYF
>.|TRBV29-1|TRBJ2-3|once
TGCAGCTCCCTTGTGGGCGGGGCCGATACGCAGTATTTT
CSSLVGGADTQYF
>.|TRBV6-6|TRBJ1-5|many
TGTGCCAGCAGTTACGGAGTGGGAAAGGAAGATCAGCCCCAGCATTTT
CASSYGVGKEDQPQHF
>.|TRBV30|TRBJ1-5|.
TGTGCCTGGGCCAGGGAGAGGAATCAGCCCCAGCATTTT
CAWARERNQPQHF
>.|TRBV4-3|TRBJ2-7|few
TGCGCCAGCAGCCAAGGGGGGCCTCCCTTTTCCTACGAGCAGTACTTC
CASSQGGPPFSYEQYF
>.|TRBV7-2|TRBJ2-7|.
TGTGCCAGCAGCTGGGACAAAGGCGAGCAGTACTTC
CASSWDKGEQYF
>TRBD1|TRBV29-1|TRBJ2-1|few
TGCAGCGCTATGGGACAGGGGGCCTACAATGAGCAGTTCTTC
CSAMGQGAYNEQFF
>.|TRBV30|TRBJ1-1|.
TGTGCCTGGAGTGTTCGGGTAGGAAACACTGAAGCTTTCTTT
CAWSVRVGNTEAFF
>.|TRBV25-1|TRBJ1-3|many
TGTGCCAGCAGGGCTGGAAACACCATATATTTT
CASRAGNTIYF
>.|TRBV25-1|TRBJ1-2|few
TGTGCCAGCAGTGAATCGGGGTTGGGTGGCTACACCTTC
CASSESGLGGYTF
>.|TRBV15|TRBJ2-7|.
TGTGCCACCAGCAGAGTCGGGTCGGCCGGCTACGAGCAGTACTTC
CATSRVGSAGYEQYF
>.|TRBV27|TRBJ1-2|.
TGTGCCAGCAGTTTAGGCAGGGGCGGAGGCTACACCTTC
CASSLGRGGGYTF
>.|TRBV29-1|TRBJ1-1|few
TGCAGCGTTGAAGTTCGGGGACTCTCTGAAGCTTTCTTT
CSVEVRGLSEAFF
>TRBD2|TRBV30|TRBJ2-7|.
TGTGCCTGGGGGACTAGCTCTTACGAGCAGTACTTC
CAWGTSSYEQYF
>TRBD2|TRBV29-1|TRBJ2-5|.
TGCAGCGTTGTTCTGGGACTAGCACCGGAGACCCAGTACTTC
CSVVLGLAPETQYF
>TRBD1|TRBV25-1|TRBJ1-2|.
TGTGCCAGCAGTGATTGGACAGGCGGTAACTATGGCTACACCTTC
CASSDWTGGNYGYTF
>.|TRBV2|TRBJ1-5|.
TGTGCCAGCAGGCTGGGGGAGCTACCCCAGCATTTT
CASRLGELPQHF
>.|TRBV7-2|TRBJ1-2|.
TGTGCCAGCAGCGACTCGGAGGTTACCACTTTGAATGGCTACACCTTC
CASSDSEVTTLNGYTF
>TRBD1|TRBV25-1|TRBJ2-4|.
TGTGCCAGCAGTGAATCGACAGGGAAAGAAAACATTCAGTACTTC
CASSESTGKENIQYF
>.|TRBV13|TRBJ1-1|.
TGTGCCAGCAGCTTGTTGAGCAAGGAAGCTTTCTTT
CASSLLSKEAFF
>.|TRBV29-1|TRBJ1-1|.
TGCAGCGTTGAAGTGAGCAGCTCCGAAGCTTTCTTT
CSVEVSSSEAFF
>TRBD2|TRBV10-2|TRBJ2-3|.
TGCGCCAGCAGTAAACTCGAAGCGGGGGTAACCACAGATACGCAGTATTTT
CASSKLEAGVTTDTQYF
>TRBD1|TRBV10-3|TRBJ1-1|.
TGTGCCATCAGCGAGATACAGGGGGCGCGGGATGTAGGGAAGACTGAAGCTTTCTTT
CAISEIQGARDVGKTEAFF
>.|TRBV29-1|TRBJ2-5|.
TGCAGCGTTGAAGACCCCGCAGAGACCCAGTACTTC
CSVEDPAETQYF